What follows are 29 T cell receptor beta chains derived from one specimen sequenced in a study of siplizumab effects on memory and regulatory T cells. Method: immunoSEQ multiplex PCR; TCRdb's copy keeps in-frame clones and lacks some. The sample carries about 100,000 clones, around 93% recorded once. Sequencing input: non-Treg CD4+ T cells sorted from blood. The source of these receptors is a human donor in good health.

This sequence joins TRBV14 and TRBJ1-2; TRBD1 is a possible D gene (6 bases). V was clipped by 3 bases and J by 4 bases, with 12 bases between them. This CDR3 spans 14 amino acids. Per germline, CDR1 SGHDN and CDR2 FVKESK. CDR3 loop: CASSQDRILYGYTF. The CDR3, as DNA: TGTGCCAGCAGCCAGGACAGAATCCTCTATGGCTACACCTTC.

The chain is built from TRBV5-1 and TRBJ2-1; 12 nucleotides line up with TRBD2. The ends lost 3 bases at V and 6 bases at J; junction bases unmatched: 4. CDR3 size: 15 residues. In germline, CDR1 is SGHRS, CDR2 YFSETQ. CDR3 bases: TGCGCCAGCAGCTGGCTAGCGGGAGGGGGCAATGAGCAGTTCTTC. This translates into CASSWLAGGGNEQFF.

For the CDR3, the DNA is TGTGCCAGCTTTCACCTCGGGATCACCGGGGAGCTGTTTTTT. It codes for CASFHLGITGELFF. The chain recombines TRBV18 with TRBJ2-2, with D tentatively TRBD2 (5 bases). The ends were cut back, 7 bases at V and 4 bases at J, with 13 bases in the middle. There are 14 residues in the CDR3. Germline assignment: CDR1 KGHSH and CDR2 LQKENI.

V is TRBV28 and J is TRBJ2-7, with 10 bases that match TRBD1. J was trimmed by 4 bases and V by 3 bases; bases with no gene match: 6. The CDR3 totals 15 residues. Germline V gene sequence: CDR1 MDHEN, CDR2 SYDVKM. CDR3 sequence reads: CASSLPSGQGYEQYF. CDR3 sequence (DNA): TGTGCCAGCAGTTTGCCGTCGGGACAGGGGTACGAGCAGTACTTC.

The chain combines TRBV6-5 with TRBJ1-1; D gene unclear. Germline V CDR1 and CDR2: MNHEY, SVGAGI. The ends were cut back, 2 bases at V and 11 bases at J, with 21 bases in the middle. The CDR3 runs to 15 residues. As DNA, the CDR3 is TGTGCCAGCAGTTACACAGCGGCAGCCGGGTCGGGGGCTTTCTTT. Protein sequence: CASSYTAAAGSGAFF.

The CDR3 reads CASSHSPGLAEETQYF. The DNA of the CDR3 is TGTGCCAGCAGCCATTCACCGGGACTAGCGGAAGAGACCCAGTACTTC. The genes are TRBV4-2 and TRBJ2-5; 11 bases are shared with TRBD2. The length of the CDR3 is 16 residues. V gave up 3 bases and J gave up 3 bases; unmatched junction bases: 6. Germline V CDR1 and CDR2: LGHNA, YNFKEQ.

This chain joins TRBV18 and TRBJ2-5; 9 nucleotides agree with TRBD1. The CDR3 has 15 residues. Trimming cost V 2 bases and J 1 base; bases outside gene matches: 2. CDR1 is KGHSH and CDR2 is LQKENI in the germline V gene. The CDR3 region is CASSPLGQGQETQYF. Written as DNA, the CDR3 is TGTGCCAGCTCACCATTGGGACAGGGCCAAGAGACCCAGTACTTC.

The chain joins TRBV29-1 to TRBJ1-2; D ambiguous. In germline, CDR1 is SQVTM, CDR2 ANQGSEA. V shed 3 bases and J shed 4 bases, with 15 bases lying between them. This CDR3 has 14 amino acids. Here the CDR3 reads CSVDGAGSAYGYTF. In nucleotides, the CDR3 is TGCAGCGTTGATGGTGCGGGGAGTGCCTATGGCTACACCTTC.

The rearrangement links TRBV2 to TRBJ1-1; D might be TRBD1 (5 bases). This CDR3 is 15 amino acids long. V lost 2 bases to trimming and J lost 1 base, with 11 bases between them. The germline CDR1 and CDR2 sequences are SNHLY and FYNNEI. CDR3 region: CASSERGSGNTEAFF. The CDR3 coding sequence is TGTGCCAGCAGTGAAAGGGGCAGTGGGAACACTGAAGCTTTCTTT.

CDR3 sequence: CASSSLAGVGGTQYF. The CDR3 region has the DNA TGTGCCAGCAGTTCGCTAGCGGGAGTGGGGGGTACGCAGTATTTT. The chain has TRBV27 and TRBJ2-3; TRBD2 aligns across 10 bases. CDR1 is MNHEY and CDR2 is SMNVEV in the germline V gene (reference sequence). With 4 bases clipped from V and 8 bases from J, the junction kept 9 bases outside the gene matches. CDR3 length equals 15 residues.

The genes are TRBV19 and TRBJ1-5; no clear D. Germline V CDR1 and CDR2: LNHDA, SQIVND (reference sequence). CDR3 size: 12 residues. V lost 5 bases and J lost 4, with 6 bases in between. As DNA, the CDR3 is TGTGCCAGTAGTCCGCCGAATCAGCCCCAGCATTTT. Translated: CASSPPNQPQHF.

The chain joins TRBV5-1 to TRBJ1-2; no definite D call. The germline V gene has CDR1 SGHRS and CDR2 YFSETQ. The CDR3 length is 15 residues. Trimming left V 0 bases short and J 0 bases short, with 9 bases between. CDR3 in DNA: TGCGCCAGCAGCTTGGGTCAGCTCACTAACTATGGCTACACCTTC. This encodes CASSLGQLTNYGYTF.

J is TRBJ2-7 and V is TRBV6-5; D is unresolved. V was shortened by 5 bases and J by 3 bases, with 8 bases between the two germline ends. This CDR3 comprises 12 residues. In germline, CDR1 is MNHEY, CDR2 SVGAGI. CDR3 sequence: CASSTDGYEQYF. For the CDR3, the DNA is TGTGCCAGCAGTACGGACGGCTACGAGCAGTACTTC.

The chain uses TRBV18 and TRBJ2-2, with D hard to call. The CDR3 is 16 amino acids. V dropped 0 bases and J dropped 3 bases, with 11 bases sitting between them. The V gene's germline CDR1 is KGHSH and CDR2 LQKENI. In DNA form, the CDR3 reads TGTGCCAGCTCACCACCCCATTTGGGCGACACCGGGGAGCTGTTTTTT. It codes for CASSPPHLGDTGELFF.

The chain joins TRBV5-6 to TRBJ2-1; 11 nucleotides line up with TRBD1. This CDR3 is built from 15 residues. Germline values: CDR1 SGHDT, CDR2 YYEEEE. V shed 2 bases and J 9 bases; nucleotides not matched to a gene: 7. CDR3 sequence (DNA): TGTGCCAGCAGCTTTACCGGGACAGGGGGACGTGAGCAGTTCTTC. Amino acids: CASSFTGTGGREQFF.

V is TRBV7-6 and J is TRBJ2-5; D ambiguous. The germline CDR1 and CDR2 sequences are SGHVS and FNYEAQ. V dropped 5 bases and J dropped 4 bases, with 5 bases sitting between them. This CDR3 region has 11 residues. CDR3 residues: CASSQRETQYF. In nucleotides, the CDR3 is TGTGCCAGCAGCCAAAGAGAGACCCAGTACTTC. The full variable domain, with the rest looked up from reference TRBV7-6 and TRBJ2-5, is GAGVSQSPRYKVTKRGQDVALRCDPISGHVSLYWYRQALGQGPEFLTYFNYEAQQDKSGLPNDRFSAERPEGSISTLTIQRTEQRDSAMYRCASSQRETQYFGPGTRLLVL.

The gene calls are TRBV7-8 and TRBJ2-1, with 7 bases aligning to TRBD2. J lost 4 bases, V lost 8 bases, and 11 bases had no gene match. Looked up from germline, CDR1 is SGHVS and CDR2 is FQNEAQ. The CDR3 sequence is 15 residues long. The CDR3 DNA follows: TGTGCCAGCGGAATTGCGGCGGGGGAGTACAATGAGCAGTTCTTC. This codes for CASGIAAGEYNEQFF. Based on the CDR3 plus reference TRBV7-8 and TRBJ2-1, the full variable domain is GAGVSQSPRYKVAKRGQDVALRCDPISGHVSLFWYQQALGQGPEFLTYFQNEAQLDKSGLPSDRFFAERPEGSVSTLKIQRTQQEDSAVYLCASGIAAGEYNEQFFGPGTRLTVL.

V and J are TRBV12-5 and TRBJ1-4, with 8 bases matching TRBD1. J gave up 6 bases and V 6 bases, and 6 bases lay outside the gene matches. Germline V gene sequence: CDR1 LGHNT, CDR2 FRNRAP. There are 14 residues in the CDR3. The CDR3 DNA follows: TGTGCTAGTGGCCTTACAGGGGGTTATGAAAAACTGTTTTTT. It yields the protein CASGLTGGYEKLFF.

This clone has a single count. The chain links TRBV27 to TRBJ1-2; D might be TRBD1 (6 bases). V lost 6 bases and J 2 bases, leaving 19 bases between the germline ends. CDR1 is MNHEY, CDR2 SMNVEV, per germline (reference sequence). The CDR3 extends over 16 amino acids. The CDR3: CASRPGGGGRNYGYTF. The CDR3 DNA follows: TGTGCCAGCAGACCTGGTGGGGGCGGACGGAACTATGGCTACACCTTC.

This chain connects TRBV1 to TRBJ1-2. TRBV1 is flagged as a pseudogene. The CDR3 runs 12 residues. CDR3 sequence reads: CTSSQDMEDYTF. CDR3 sequence (DNA): TGCACCAGCAGCCAAGATATGGAAGACTACACCTTC.

The V and J genes are TRBV5-1 and TRBJ1-1; 8 bases line up with TRBD1. Germline V gene lookup returns CDR1 SGHRS and CDR2 YFSETQ. The CDR3 totals 16 residues. V was clipped by 5 bases and J by 8 bases; unmatched bases: 17. The CDR3 here is CASSWGNRGTLVEAFF. The CDR3 coding sequence is TGCGCCAGCAGTTGGGGAAACAGGGGGACCCTGGTAGAAGCTTTCTTT.

The chain joins TRBV7-9 to TRBJ1-2; D is ambiguous. Germline V gene sequence: CDR1 SEHNR, CDR2 FQNEAQ (reference sequence). CDR3 size: 11 residues. V was shortened by 4 bases and J by 8 bases, with 8 bases between the two germline ends. CDR3: CASSSPVGYTF. The CDR3 nucleotides are TGTGCCAGCAGCTCGCCCGTGGGCTACACCTTC. Filled out from reference TRBV7-9 and TRBJ1-2, the complete variable domain reads DTGVSQNPRHKITKRGQNVTFRCDPISEHNRLYWYRQTLGQGPEFLTYFQNEAQLEKSRLLSDRFSAERPKGSFSTLEIQRTEQGDSAMYLCASSSPVGYTFGSGTRLTVV.

The rearrangement joins TRBV6-6 to TRBJ1-1, with D possibly TRBD1 on 5 matching bases. The CDR3 covers 14 residues. V gave up 7 bases and J gave up 0 bases, with 12 bases separating them. In germline, CDR1 is MNHNY, CDR2 SVGAGI (reference sequence). Here the CDR3 DNA reads TGTGCCAGCAAAGCGGGACTCATGAACACTGAAGCTTTCTTT. This encodes CASKAGLMNTEAFF.

This chain links TRBV5-5 with TRBJ1-1; TRBD1 agrees at 8 bases. J was trimmed by 6 bases and V by 4 bases; bases with no gene match: 8. CDR3 length: 14 residues. Germline V gives CDR1 SGHKS, CDR2 YYEKEE (reference sequence). The CDR3 DNA reads TGTGCCAGCAGCCGGGCGGACAGGGCCGCTGAAGCTTTCTTT. It translates to CASSRADRAAEAFF.

The chain employs TRBV6-6 and TRBJ2-3, with a tentative D call TRBD1 (5 bases). CDR1 is MNHNY, CDR2 SVGAGI, per germline (reference sequence). This CDR3 contains 16 residues. Trimming took 7 bases from V and 5 from J, leaving 22 bases between them. In nucleotides, the CDR3 is TGTGCCAGCACCCAAGGCGGAAGGGAAAGGGGAGATACGCAGTATTTT. Its protein product is CASTQGGRERGDTQYF.

The gene calls are TRBV19 and TRBJ2-3; D is unresolved. Looked up from germline, CDR1 is LNHDA and CDR2 is SQIVND (reference sequence). Trimming shortened V by 4 bases and J by 2 bases, and 4 bases separated the two germline ends. This CDR3 has 12 amino acids. CDR3 DNA: TGTGCCAGTAGTACGCTCACAGATACGCAGTATTTT. This gives the protein CASSTLTDTQYF.

The V gene is TRBV28, the J gene TRBJ2-1, with 7 nucleotides matching TRBD2. The CDR3 totals 15 residues. Germline-derived CDR1 and CDR2 are MDHEN and SYDVKM. After removal of 1 base from V and 8 bases from J, the junction contained 8 bases not matched to a gene. CDR3 DNA sequence: TGTGCCAGCAGTTTATTGCCGGGAGCGGGGCATGAGCAGTTCTTC. This codes for CASSLLPGAGHEQFF.

The J gene is TRBJ1-3, the V gene TRBV2; no clear D. CDR1 and CDR2 (germline): SNHLY, FYNNEI. V was cut by 0 bases and J by 9 bases, with 12 bases left in between. This CDR3 spans 14 amino acids. The CDR3 is CASSEAGRLGTIYF. The DNA of the CDR3 is TGTGCCAGCAGTGAAGCGGGCCGACTGGGCACCATATATTTT.

In DNA, the CDR3 is TGTGCCAGCAGCCCTATTACTAGCGGGGTCTACGAGCAGTACTTC. Protein sequence: CASSPITSGVYEQYF. V usage is TRBV11-2 and J usage is TRBJ2-7; 10 nucleotides match TRBD2. The CDR3 covers 15 residues. V shed 5 bases, J shed 3 bases, and the junction held 7 bases outside the gene matches. CDR1 is SGHAT, CDR2 FQNNGV, per germline.